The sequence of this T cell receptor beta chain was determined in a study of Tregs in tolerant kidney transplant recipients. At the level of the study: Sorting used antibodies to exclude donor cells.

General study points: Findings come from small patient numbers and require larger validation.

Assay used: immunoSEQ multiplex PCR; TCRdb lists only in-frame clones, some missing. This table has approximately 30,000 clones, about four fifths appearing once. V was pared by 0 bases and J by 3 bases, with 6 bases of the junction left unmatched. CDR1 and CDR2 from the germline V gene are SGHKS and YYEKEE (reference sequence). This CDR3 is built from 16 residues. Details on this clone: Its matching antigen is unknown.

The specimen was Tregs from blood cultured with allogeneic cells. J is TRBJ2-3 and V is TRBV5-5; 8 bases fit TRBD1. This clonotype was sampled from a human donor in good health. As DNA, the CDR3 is TGTGCCAGCAGCTTGGGTTGGACAGGGCCAACAGATACGCAGTATTTT. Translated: CASSLGWTGPTDTQYF.